Each of the 31 T cell receptor beta chains below was sequenced from the same sample in a study of blood T cell repertoires in COVID-19. Libraries were prepared by immunoSEQ multiplex PCR; TCRdb keeps only in-frame clonotypes and omits some of them. The repertoire includes about 78,000 clones, over 80% of them detected once, and 3.5% to 4% sits in the top ten. Sequenced material: peripheral blood. These receptors were obtained from a man between 50 and 59 years old with acute or convalescent COVID-19.

The V and J genes are TRBV11-2 and TRBJ1-1, with D tentatively TRBD1 (6 bases). There are 13 residues in the CDR3. Germline V gene data show CDR1 as SGHAT and CDR2 as FQNNGV. V shed 6 bases and J shed 3 bases, with 11 bases lying between them. Here the CDR3 reads CASSPNRDTEAFF. The DNA of the CDR3 is TGTGCCAGCAGTCCAAACAGGGACACTGAAGCTTTCTTT. Complete variable domain (other parts from reference TRBV11-2 and TRBJ1-1): EAGVAQSPRYKIIEKRQSVAFWCNPISGHATLYWYQQILGQGPKLLIQFQNNGVVDDSQLPKDRFSAERLKGVDSTLKIQPAKLEDSAVYLCASSPNRDTEAFFGQGTRLTVV.

V and J are TRBV7-6 and TRBJ2-1, with 8 bases identical to TRBD2. The CDR3 loop spans 15 amino acids. V shed 2 bases and J 5 bases; nucleotides not matched to a gene: 5. The V gene's germline CDR1 is SGHVS and CDR2 FNYEAQ. CDR3 residues: CASSLSGSPHNEQFF. DNA of the CDR3: TGTGCCAGCAGCTTAAGCGGGAGTCCTCACAATGAGCAGTTCTTC.

The CDR3 loop is CASNGFNQPQHF. DNA for the CDR3: TGTGCCAGTAACGGGTTCAATCAGCCCCAGCATTTT. This chain links TRBV19 with TRBJ1-5; D unclear. Per the germline V gene, CDR1 is LNHDA and CDR2 is SQIVND (reference sequence). With 7 bases removed from V and 3 bases from J, the gap between germline ends came to 7 bases. This CDR3 has 12 amino acids.

This clone was seen a handful of times. The chain is built from TRBV5-1 and TRBJ1-2; D is undetermined. The CDR3 extends over 15 amino acids. In germline, CDR1 is SGHRS, CDR2 YFSETQ. Between the trimmed V and J ends, which lost 1 base and 3 bases, there was a span of 13 bases. This CDR3 reads CASSLSQVPDYGYTF. CDR3 coding DNA: TGCGCCAGCAGCTTGAGTCAGGTCCCCGACTATGGCTACACCTTC.

This clone has only a few counts. The chain recombines TRBV4-1 with TRBJ1-1, with TRBD1 matching over 10 bases. The CDR3 totals 13 residues. J lost 9 bases, V lost 8 bases, and 9 bases had no gene match. From germline, CDR1 is MGHRA and CDR2 YSYEKL. The CDR3 DNA reads TGCGCCAGCGGAACCGGGACAGGGGTGAAAGCTTTCTTT. This translates into CASGTGTGVKAFF.

The chain is built from TRBV19 and TRBJ1-5; 7 positions match TRBD1. The V gene's germline CDR1 is LNHDA and CDR2 SQIVND (reference sequence). The CDR3 contains 16 residues. V dropped 3 bases and J dropped 3; count of bases not matched to a gene: 8. The CDR3 is CASSIPQGGLNQPQHF. Written as DNA, the CDR3 is TGTGCCAGTAGTATCCCCCAGGGGGGCCTCAATCAGCCCCAGCATTTT. Full variable domain (rest looked up from reference TRBV19 and TRBJ1-5): DGGITQSPKYLFRKEGQNVTLSCEQNLNHDAMYWYRQDPGQGLRLIYYSQIVNDFQKGDIAEGYSVSREKKESFPLTVTSAQKNPTAFYLCASSIPQGGLNQPQHFGDGTRLSIL.

This clone was seen a few times. This chain joins TRBV6-2 or TRBV6-3 and TRBJ2-7, with 9 nucleotides matching TRBD2. V was pared by 4 bases and J by 7 bases, with 5 bases of the junction left unmatched. From germline, CDR1 is MNHEY and CDR2 SVGEGT. The CDR3 is made up of 13 amino acids. The CDR3 is CASSFKTSGEQYF. CDR3 DNA: TGTGCCAGCAGTTTCAAGACTAGCGGAGAGCAGTACTTC.

This chain connects TRBV7-2 to TRBJ1-5, with TRBD1 as a possible D gene (5 bases). CDR3 length: 13 residues. Deletions cut 4 bases from V and 3 bases from J, with 7 bases between. Germline CDR1 is SGHTA and CDR2 is FQGNSA. This CDR3 is CASSSDTNQPQHF. In nucleotides, the CDR3 is TGTGCCAGCAGCTCGGACACCAATCAGCCCCAGCATTTT.

This chain joins TRBV13 and TRBJ2-1, with 8 bases matching TRBD1. Germline lookup yields CDR1 PRHDT and CDR2 FYEKMQ (reference sequence). The length of the CDR3 is 14 residues. The junction had 6 bases not matched to a gene; V was cut back by 5 bases and J by 6 bases. Here the CDR3 reads CASSQITGGNEQFF. The CDR3, as DNA: TGTGCCAGCAGCCAAATTACAGGGGGCAATGAGCAGTTCTTC.

This chain joins TRBV18 and TRBJ1-4, with a weak D call TRBD1 (5 bases). This CDR3 region has 15 residues. Germline V gives CDR1 KGHSH, CDR2 LQKENI. Deletions cut 3 bases from V and 7 bases from J, with 15 bases between. CDR3 loop: CASSPALGDGEKLFF. DNA for the CDR3: TGTGCCAGCTCACCGGCCTTAGGGGATGGTGAAAAACTGTTTTTT. Full variable domain (rest looked up from reference TRBV18 and TRBJ1-4): NAGVMQNPRHLVRRRGQEARLRCSPMKGHSHVYWYRQLPEEGLKFMVYLQKENIIDESGMPKERFSAEFPKEGPSILRIQQVVRGDSAAYFCASSPALGDGEKLFFGSGTQLSVL.

This chain links TRBV12-5 with TRBJ2-7; possible D gene TRBD2, 6 bases. Trimming took off 7 bases at V and 0 bases at J, with 10 bases between the two ends. CDR3 length: 13 amino acids. CDR1 and CDR2 from the germline V gene are LGHNT and FRNRAP. CDR3 sequence: CASEEGNSYEQYF. In DNA form, the CDR3 reads TGTGCTAGTGAGGAGGGCAACTCCTACGAGCAGTACTTC. Using reference TRBV12-5 and TRBJ2-7 for the parts outside the CDR3, the full variable domain is DARVTQTPRHKVTEMGQEVTMRCQPILGHNTVFWYRQTMMQGLELLAYFRNRAPLDDSGMPKDRFSAEMPDATLATLKIQPSEPRDSAVYFCASEEGNSYEQYFGPGTRLTVT.

The genes are TRBV10-1 and TRBJ2-5; a weak D match, TRBD2 (7 bases). The germline V gene has CDR1 WNHNN and CDR2 SYGVQD (reference sequence). This CDR3 is 14 amino acids long. Trimming stripped 3 bases from V and 5 bases from J, with 13 bases between. The CDR3 loop is CASSDGGRRETQYF. The CDR3 nucleotides read TGCGCCAGCAGTGACGGGGGGCGCAGGGAGACCCAGTACTTC.

The chain links TRBV5-1 to TRBJ1-2, with unresolved D. This CDR3 is built from 15 residues. The V and J ends lost 6 bases and 3 bases respectively, with 18 bases between them. Germline V gene lookup returns CDR1 SGHRS and CDR2 YFSETQ. The chain's CDR3 is CASNFQESGYYGYTF. The DNA of the CDR3 is TGCGCCAGCAACTTTCAAGAGTCGGGTTACTATGGCTACACCTTC.

The chain couples TRBV27 to TRBJ1-3; 9 nucleotides line up with TRBD1. V dropped 4 bases and J dropped 4; count of bases not matched to a gene: 17. Germline CDR1 MNHEY, CDR2 SMNVEV (reference sequence). This CDR3 is 19 amino acids long. In nucleotides, the CDR3 is TGTGCCAGCAGTTCGTTAAATCCCAGGGGACAGGGTAGCGGAAACACCATATATTTT. Its translation: CASSSLNPRGQGSGNTIYF.

This chain connects TRBV7-9 to TRBJ1-4; 10 bases are shared with TRBD1. Trimming took 5 bases from V and 8 from J; bases not matched to a gene: 14. Germline V gene lookup returns CDR1 SEHNR and CDR2 FQNEAQ (reference sequence). The CDR3 has 17 residues. In nucleotides, the CDR3 is TGTGCCAGCAGCCGACGGGACAGGGGCTTACAGGGGGAAAAACTGTTTTTT. Translation gives CASSRRDRGLQGEKLFF. Based on the CDR3 plus reference TRBV7-9 and TRBJ1-4, the full variable domain is DTGVSQNPRHKITKRGQNVTFRCDPISEHNRLYWYRQTLGQGPEFLTYFQNEAQLEKSRLLSDRFSAERPKGSFSTLEIQRTEQGDSAMYLCASSRRDRGLQGEKLFFGSGTQLSVL.

The chain has TRBV27 and TRBJ2-1, with 9 nucleotides matching TRBD1. The CDR3 is 15 amino acids. Germline CDR1 reads MNHEY; CDR2 reads SMNVEV (reference sequence). The ends lost 3 bases at V and 5 bases at J; junction bases unmatched: 5. The CDR3, as DNA: TGTGCCAGCAGTTTTGGGACAGGGAGGGACAATGAGCAGTTCTTC. The encoded protein is CASSFGTGRDNEQFF.

The chain joins TRBV18 to TRBJ1-1, with 8 nucleotides matching TRBD1. V gave up 2 bases and J gave up 5 bases; unmatched junction bases: 4. Looked up from germline, CDR1 is KGHSH and CDR2 is LQKENI. This CDR3 contains 14 residues. The CDR3 region has the DNA TGTGCCAGCTCACCAGCCACAGGGGGGACTGAAGCTTTCTTT. Translated, it gives CASSPATGGTEAFF.

The J gene is TRBJ2-1, the V gene TRBV18; 8 positions agree with TRBD1. This CDR3 contains 13 residues. Germline lookup yields CDR1 KGHSH and CDR2 LQKENI. Trimming at V came to 4 bases and at J to 7 bases, leaving 3 bases not matched to a gene. In DNA, the CDR3 is TGTGCCAGCTCACTCGGACAGGGAAATGAGCAGTTCTTC. This translates into CASSLGQGNEQFF. Using reference TRBV18 and TRBJ2-1 for the parts outside the CDR3, the full variable domain is NAGVMQNPRHLVRRRGQEARLRCSPMKGHSHVYWYRQLPEEGLKFMVYLQKENIIDESGMPKERFSAEFPKEGPSILRIQQVVRGDSAAYFCASSLGQGNEQFFGPGTRLTVL.

The CDR3 bases are TGTGCCAGCAGTTTAACCGGCTACGAGCAGTACTTC. It codes for CASSLTGYEQYF. The chain is built from TRBV12-3 or TRBV12-4 and TRBJ2-7; D is ambiguous. V was pared by 2 bases and J by 3 bases, with 5 bases between. CDR3 length: 12 residues.

The V and J genes are TRBV20-1 and TRBJ1-5; TRBD1 is a possible D gene (5 bases). The CDR3 has 14 residues. V was pared by 3 bases and J by 7 bases, with 16 bases between. The germline CDR1 and CDR2 sequences are DFQATT and SNEGSKA (reference sequence). This chain's CDR3 is CSASEPGQRQPQHF. For the CDR3, the DNA is TGCAGTGCTAGTGAGCCAGGGCAAAGGCAGCCCCAGCATTTT.

The V gene is TRBV5-1, the J gene TRBJ2-1, with 11 bases fitting TRBD2. The CDR3 has 17 residues. Germline loops: CDR1 SGHRS, CDR2 YFSETQ. Unmatched junction bases numbered 14, after V lost 4 bases and J lost 8 bases. This CDR3 reads CASSLLISGGAGYEQFF. In DNA form, the CDR3 reads TGCGCCAGCAGCCTGCTAATTAGCGGGGGGGCCGGGTATGAGCAGTTCTTC.

V usage is TRBV2 and J usage is TRBJ2-7; 14 bases match TRBD2. CDR1 SNHLY and CDR2 FYNNEI come from the germline V gene. The junction had 15 bases not matched to a gene; V was cut back by 5 bases and J by 0 bases. The CDR3 contains 20 residues. CDR3 protein: CASSPILLGLAGVSSYEQYF. CDR3 coding DNA: TGTGCCAGCAGTCCTATCCTCCTGGGACTAGCGGGGGTAAGCTCCTACGAGCAGTACTTC.

CDR3 sequence reads: CASSLVWHWQGDSPLHF. CDR3 DNA: TGTGCCAGCAGCTTAGTCTGGCATTGGCAGGGCGATTCACCCCTCCACTTT. This chain connects TRBV7-2 to TRBJ1-6; possibly TRBD1 for D (5 bases). Per germline, CDR1 SGHTA and CDR2 FQGNSA. The CDR3 loop spans 17 amino acids. The ends were cut back, 1 base at V and 8 bases at J, with 18 bases in the middle.

V and J are TRBV6-5 and TRBJ1-5; TRBD1 is a possible D gene (5 bases). The germline V gene encodes CDR1 MNHEY and CDR2 SVGAGI. This CDR3 comprises 13 residues. With 0 bases removed from V and 7 bases from J, the gap between germline ends came to 7 bases. The CDR3 sequence is CASSYSGRQPQHF. DNA of the CDR3: TGTGCCAGCAGTTACTCGGGGCGGCAGCCCCAGCATTTT.

The CDR3 spells CASSEAGMGARNAFF. As DNA, the CDR3 is TGTGCCAGCAGTGAAGCGGGAATGGGGGCGCGTAACGCTTTCTTT. V is TRBV6-1 and J is TRBJ1-1, with D maybe TRBD1 (6 bases). The CDR3 sequence is 15 residues long. V lost 0 bases to trimming and J lost 11 bases, with 19 bases between them. From germline, CDR1 is MNHNS and CDR2 SASEGT.

V usage is TRBV28 and J usage is TRBJ2-7; no definite D call. Germline CDR1 and CDR2: MDHEN and SYDVKM. V was shortened by 6 bases and J by 3 bases, with 9 bases between the two germline ends. The length of the CDR3 is 12 residues. CDR3 nucleotides: TGTGCCAGCAGCTCTCAGGTCTACGAGCAGTACTTC. Encoded protein: CASSSQVYEQYF.

This rearrangement joins TRBV7-8 to TRBJ2-1, with D possibly TRBD1 on 5 matching bases. Trimming cost V 1 base and J 15 bases, with 22 bases left between them. Germline values: CDR1 SGHVS, CDR2 FQNEAQ. The CDR3 spans 15 residues. CDR3 nucleotide sequence: TGTGCCAGCAGCTTAGGTGACCCAGGACAAAGTCCCCTGTTCTTC. Protein product: CASSLGDPGQSPLFF.

This sequence joins TRBV28 and TRBJ1-2; D possibly corresponds to TRBD1 (6 bases). V lost 1 base and J 5 bases, leaving 11 bases between the germline ends. This CDR3 comprises 14 residues. CDR1 is MDHEN, CDR2 SYDVKM, per germline. CDR3 sequence reads: CASSLSGQGYGYTF. DNA for the CDR3: TGTGCCAGCAGTTTATCCGGGCAGGGGTATGGCTACACCTTC.

The table lists this clone with a count of one. V and J are TRBV4-1 and TRBJ1-3; D unresolved. Germline loops: CDR1 MGHRA, CDR2 YSYEKL. The CDR3 sequence is 14 residues long. The V end was cut by 0 bases, the J end by 9 bases, with 12 bases between. The CDR3 here is CASSQDPGKLTIYF. CDR3 in DNA: TGCGCCAGCAGCCAAGATCCGGGGAAGCTCACCATATATTTT.

This chain connects TRBV19 to TRBJ1-4, with D possibly being TRBD1 (5 bases). Germline CDR1 reads LNHDA; CDR2 reads SQIVND (reference sequence). V was cut by 5 bases and J by 2 bases, with 15 bases left in between. The CDR3 contains 16 residues. For the CDR3, the DNA is TGTGCCAGTAGTCTTGCCAGGGCAGGGACTAATGAAAAACTGTTTTTT. Its translation is CASSLARAGTNEKLFF. The full variable domain, in which reference TRBV19 and TRBJ1-4 provide the parts outside the CDR3, is DGGITQSPKYLFRKEGQNVTLSCEQNLNHDAMYWYRQDPGQGLRLIYYSQIVNDFQKGDIAEGYSVSREKKESFPLTVTSAQKNPTAFYLCASSLARAGTNEKLFFGSGTQLSVL.

This rearrangement joins TRBV5-4 to TRBJ1-2, with TRBD1 matching over 8 bases. Germline loops: CDR1 SGHNT, CDR2 YYREEE (reference sequence). This CDR3 has 14 amino acids. V was pared by 4 bases and J by 6 bases, with 8 bases of the junction left unmatched. The chain's CDR3 is CASSVDRGPDGYTF. CDR3 nucleotide sequence: TGTGCCAGCAGCGTTGACAGGGGACCGGATGGCTACACCTTC.